This T cell receptor beta chain was captured in a study of early T cells in non-severe SARS-CoV-2 infection. The wider study: Chains from this unsorted whole-blood bulk RNA could not be paired.

The germline V gene encodes CDR1 SGHTA and CDR2 FQGNSA. V gave up 3 bases and J gave up 4 bases, with 6 bases separating them. This CDR3 region has 12 residues. Attached unique molecular identifiers marked individual cDNA molecules. TCRdb analysed the 5' RACE reads with MiXCR anew, one entry per CDR3 protein. The table has 80,000 to 95,000 distinct CDR3 sequences, roughly an eighth seen once. The sequence was obtained from an adult who was a healthcare worker with PCR-confirmed SARS-CoV-2 infection or an uninfected control (not recorded which). The source material was whole blood. This chain uses TRBV7-2 with TRBJ2-5, with unresolved D. The CDR3 region is CASSLSLETQYF. In nucleotides, the CDR3 is TGTGCCAGCAGCTTGAGCCTAGAGACCCAGTACTTC.